This TCR beta chain was identified during a study of response to subunit inactivated influenza vaccine. This clonotype was counted only a few times. Trimming stripped 6 bases from V and 6 bases from J, with 12 bases between. This CDR3 is built from 13 residues. Germline CDR1 KGHSH, CDR2 LQKENI. TCRdb recomputed calls from the RT-PCR reads with MiXCR, one row per CDR3 protein. The profile shows about 170,000 distinct CDR3 sequences, about 12% of them singletons. This sample also appeared in a second study, on T cells expressing NK-cell markers. That source reports: Beta-chain TCR cDNA was generated via 5'RACE template switching with UMIs. Expanded NKG2C+ T cell clones had unclear HCMV specificity.

This TCR was sampled from a man aged 50-60 years who received an inactivated influenza vaccine. Sequences were derived from CD8+ T cells sorted from PBMCs, sampled approximately 12 days after vaccination. V and J are TRBV18 and TRBJ2-1; D is unresolved. In nucleotides, the CDR3 is TGTGCCAGCTCCATGGGTGGGCTCAATGAGCAGTTCTTC. The encoded protein is CASSMGGLNEQFF.